This T cell receptor beta chain was retrieved from a study of Ad26.COV2.S vaccination and SARS-CoV-2 variants. On the study more broadly: Donor got 5x10^10 or 1x10^11 viral particles of Ad26.COV2.S. Whole-study findings and limits: Marked by substantial breadth, spike-specific CD8+ and CD4+ T cell responses were reportedly seen after vaccination. Higher spike-specific TCR breadth was found in vaccine recipients than in placebo recipients. Vaccinated and placebo-treated recipients had similar non-spike TCR breadth.

The sample's treatment: around 19 received Ad26.COV2.S at low or high dose, single or two shots; a few received placebo; per-sample allocation not given. The samples were gathered on day 63 after the first injection of vaccine or placebo. Clones were read by immunoSEQ multiplex PCR, and TCRdb kept only the in-frame ones, dropping some. The sample includes about 350,000 clones, roughly 84% seen only once; the top ten take approximately 3.5%. Germline V gene sequence: CDR1 MNHEY, CDR2 SVGAGI. The length of the CDR3 is 14 residues. V was trimmed by 2 bases and J by 5 bases, leaving 12 bases between them. A word on this clone: Its antigen is unidentified.

This specimen was peripheral blood, taken in a trial of Ad26.COV2.S vaccine versus placebo. This chain joins TRBV6-5 and TRBJ1-2, with D maybe TRBD1 (5 bases). The sequence was obtained from a person aged 18-65 years who received the Ad26.COV2.S COVID-19 vaccine or a placebo. CDR3 protein: CASSYRGTLYGYTF. In nucleotides, the CDR3 is TGTGCCAGCAGTTACAGAGGGACCCTTTATGGCTACACCTTC.